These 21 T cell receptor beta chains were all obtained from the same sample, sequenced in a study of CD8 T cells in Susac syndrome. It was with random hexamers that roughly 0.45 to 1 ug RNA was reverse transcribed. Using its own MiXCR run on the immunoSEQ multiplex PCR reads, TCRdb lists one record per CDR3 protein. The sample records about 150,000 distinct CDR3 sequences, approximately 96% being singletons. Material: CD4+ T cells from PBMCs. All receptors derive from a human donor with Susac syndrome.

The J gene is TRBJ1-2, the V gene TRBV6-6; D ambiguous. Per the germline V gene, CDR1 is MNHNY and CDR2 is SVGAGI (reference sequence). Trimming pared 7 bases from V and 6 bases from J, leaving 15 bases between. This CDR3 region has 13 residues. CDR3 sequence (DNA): TGTGCCAGCAAACCGCGAGATCGCGATGGCTACACCTTC. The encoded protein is CASKPRDRDGYTF.

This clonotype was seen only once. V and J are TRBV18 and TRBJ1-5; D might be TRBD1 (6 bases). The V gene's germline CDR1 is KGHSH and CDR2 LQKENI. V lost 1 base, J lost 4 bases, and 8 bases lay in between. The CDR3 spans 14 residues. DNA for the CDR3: TGTGCCAGCTCACCACAAACAGGGAATCAGCCCCAGCATTTT. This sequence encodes CASSPQTGNQPQHF.

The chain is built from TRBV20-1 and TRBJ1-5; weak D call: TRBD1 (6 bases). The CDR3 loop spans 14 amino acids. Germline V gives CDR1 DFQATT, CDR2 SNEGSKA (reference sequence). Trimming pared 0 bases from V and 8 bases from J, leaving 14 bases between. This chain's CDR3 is CSARDFGGHEPQHF. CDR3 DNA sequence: TGCAGTGCTAGAGATTTCGGGGGGCATGAGCCCCAGCATTTT.

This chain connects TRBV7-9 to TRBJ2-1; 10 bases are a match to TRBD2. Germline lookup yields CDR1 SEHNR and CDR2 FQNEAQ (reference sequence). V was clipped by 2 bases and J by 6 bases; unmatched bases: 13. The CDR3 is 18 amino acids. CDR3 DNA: TGTGCCAGCAGCTTACGGCCTCCGCTAGCGGGGGCCCCCAATGAGCAGTTCTTC. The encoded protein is CASSLRPPLAGAPNEQFF.

The CDR3 loop is CASRPGPFTDTQYF. CDR3 DNA: TGCGCCAGCCGGCCGGGTCCTTTCACAGATACGCAGTATTTT. The gene calls are TRBV5-1 and TRBJ2-3, with D hard to call. Germline V gene data show CDR1 as SGHRS and CDR2 as YFSETQ. Trimming took 7 bases from V and 2 from J, leaving 14 bases between them. The CDR3 runs to 14 residues.

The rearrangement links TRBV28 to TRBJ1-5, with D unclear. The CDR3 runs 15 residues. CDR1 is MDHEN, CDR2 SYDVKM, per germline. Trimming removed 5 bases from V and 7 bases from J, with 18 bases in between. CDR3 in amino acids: CASSRSYWVGQPQHF. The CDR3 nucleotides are TGTGCCAGCAGTCGCTCCTACTGGGTAGGCCAGCCCCAGCATTTT.

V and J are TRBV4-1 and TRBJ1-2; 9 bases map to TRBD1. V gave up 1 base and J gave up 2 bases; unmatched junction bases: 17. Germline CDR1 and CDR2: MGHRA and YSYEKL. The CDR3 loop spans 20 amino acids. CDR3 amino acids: CASSQGRALTGGGLNYGYTF. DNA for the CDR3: TGCGCCAGCAGCCAAGGCCGTGCCCTCACAGGGGGCGGGTTGAACTATGGCTACACCTTC.

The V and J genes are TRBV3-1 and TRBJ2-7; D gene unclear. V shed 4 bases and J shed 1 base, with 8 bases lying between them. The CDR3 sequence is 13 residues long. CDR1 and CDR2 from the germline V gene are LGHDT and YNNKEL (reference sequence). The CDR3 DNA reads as TGTGCCAGCAGCCGTAGATCGTCCTACGAGCAGTACTTC. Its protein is CASSRRSSYEQYF.

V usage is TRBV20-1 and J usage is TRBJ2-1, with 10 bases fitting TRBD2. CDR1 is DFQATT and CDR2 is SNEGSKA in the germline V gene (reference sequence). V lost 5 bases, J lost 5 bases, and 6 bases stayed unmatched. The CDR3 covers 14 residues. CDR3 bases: TGCAGTGCTTCCGGGACTAGCGTAGACAATGAGCAGTTCTTC. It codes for CSASGTSVDNEQFF.

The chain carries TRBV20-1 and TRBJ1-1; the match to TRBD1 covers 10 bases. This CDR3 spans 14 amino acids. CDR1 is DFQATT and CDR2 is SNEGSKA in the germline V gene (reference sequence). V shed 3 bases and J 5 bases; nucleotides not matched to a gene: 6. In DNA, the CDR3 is TGCAGTGCTAGGCGGACAGGGGGGACGACTGAAGCTTTCTTT. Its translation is CSARRTGGTTEAFF.

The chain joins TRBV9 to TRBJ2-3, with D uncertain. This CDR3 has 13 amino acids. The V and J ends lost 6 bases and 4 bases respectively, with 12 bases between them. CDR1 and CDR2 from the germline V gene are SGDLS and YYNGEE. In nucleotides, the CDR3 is TGTGCCAGCACCAAGACCAATTCAGATACGCAGTATTTT. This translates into CASTKTNSDTQYF.

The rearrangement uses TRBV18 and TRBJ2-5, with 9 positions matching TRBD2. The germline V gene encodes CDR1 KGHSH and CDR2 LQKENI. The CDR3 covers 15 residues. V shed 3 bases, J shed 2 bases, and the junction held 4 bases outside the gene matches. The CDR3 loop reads CASSPNSGRQETQYF. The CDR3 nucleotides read TGTGCCAGCTCACCCAATAGCGGGAGACAAGAGACCCAGTACTTC.

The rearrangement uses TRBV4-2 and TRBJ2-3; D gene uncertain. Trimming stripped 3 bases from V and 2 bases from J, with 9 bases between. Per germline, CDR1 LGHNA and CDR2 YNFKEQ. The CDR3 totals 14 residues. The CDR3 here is CASSHDVATDTQYF. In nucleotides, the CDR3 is TGTGCCAGCAGCCACGACGTAGCCACAGATACGCAGTATTTT.

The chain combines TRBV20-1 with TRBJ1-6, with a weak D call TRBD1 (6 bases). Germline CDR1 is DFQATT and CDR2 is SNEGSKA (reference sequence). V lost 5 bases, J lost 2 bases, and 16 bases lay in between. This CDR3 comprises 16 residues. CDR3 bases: TGCAGTGCTCCAGAGGGGGGGAGTACCTATAATTCACCCCTCCACTTT. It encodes CSAPEGGSTYNSPLHF.

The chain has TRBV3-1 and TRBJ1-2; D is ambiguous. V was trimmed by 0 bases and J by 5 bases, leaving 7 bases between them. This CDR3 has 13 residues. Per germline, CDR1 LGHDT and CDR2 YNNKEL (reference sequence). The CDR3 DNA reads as TGTGCCAGCAGCCAAGAGGCGAGATATGGCTACACCTTC. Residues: CASSQEARYGYTF.

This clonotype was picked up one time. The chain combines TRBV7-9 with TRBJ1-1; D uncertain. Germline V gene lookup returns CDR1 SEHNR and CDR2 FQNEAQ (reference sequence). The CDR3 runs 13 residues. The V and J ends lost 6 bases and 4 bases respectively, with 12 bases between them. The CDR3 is CASRILGRTEAFF. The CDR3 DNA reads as TGTGCCAGCAGGATCCTCGGGCGCACTGAAGCTTTCTTT.

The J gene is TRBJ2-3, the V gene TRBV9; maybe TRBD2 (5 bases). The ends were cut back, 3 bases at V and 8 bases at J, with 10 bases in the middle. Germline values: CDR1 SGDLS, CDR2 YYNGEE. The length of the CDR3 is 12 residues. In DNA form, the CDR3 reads TGTGCCAGCAGCGAGCGTCGGGGTACGCAGTATTTT. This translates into CASSERRGTQYF.

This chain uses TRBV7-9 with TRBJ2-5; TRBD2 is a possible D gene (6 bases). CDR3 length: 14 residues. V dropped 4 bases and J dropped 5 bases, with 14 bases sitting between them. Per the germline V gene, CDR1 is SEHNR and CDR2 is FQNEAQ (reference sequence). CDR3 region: CASSYRGEVETQYF. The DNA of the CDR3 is TGTGCCAGCAGCTACCGAGGGGAGGTTGAGACCCAGTACTTC.

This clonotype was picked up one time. DNA for the CDR3: TGTGCCAGCAGTTTATCCGGGACCTCGAGGGAGACCCAGTACTTC. Residues: CASSLSGTSRETQYF. The chain recombines TRBV28 with TRBJ2-5; possibly TRBD1 or TRBD2 for D (5 bases each). The V end lost 1 base, the J end lost 5 bases, and 14 bases lay between the germline ends. Germline assignment: CDR1 MDHEN and CDR2 SYDVKM. The CDR3 has 15 amino acids.

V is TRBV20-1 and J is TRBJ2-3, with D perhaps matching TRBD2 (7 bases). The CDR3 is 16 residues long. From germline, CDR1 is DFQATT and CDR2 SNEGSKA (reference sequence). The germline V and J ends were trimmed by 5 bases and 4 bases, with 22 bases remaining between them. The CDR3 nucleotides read TGCAGTGCTCCTAGGGGGAACGTGGGGAGGGCAGATACGCAGTATTTT. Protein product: CSAPRGNVGRADTQYF.

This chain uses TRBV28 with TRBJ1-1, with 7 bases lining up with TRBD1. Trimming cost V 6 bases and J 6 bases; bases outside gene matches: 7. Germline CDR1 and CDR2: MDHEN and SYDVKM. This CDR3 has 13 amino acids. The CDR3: CASSKGQVAEAFF. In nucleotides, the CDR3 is TGTGCCAGCAGCAAAGGACAGGTTGCTGAAGCTTTCTTT. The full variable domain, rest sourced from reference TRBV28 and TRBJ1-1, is DVKVTQSSRYLVKRTGEKVFLECVQDMDHENMFWYRQDPGLGLRLIYFSYDVKMKEKGDIPEGYSVSREKKERFSLILESASTNQTSMYLCASSKGQVAEAFFGQGTRLTVV.